This TCR beta chain was found in a study of neoadjuvant anti-PD-1 for oral cavity cancer. In the study overall: Around day 43, patients without progression received a fourth nivolumab dose before surgery.

Only in-frame clones appear in the TCRdb table, and some are missing; sequencing was by immunoSEQ multiplex PCR. The sample records thousands of clones, 60% to 75% being singletons. V shed 0 bases and J shed 2 bases, with 13 bases lying between them. The germline V gene encodes CDR1 LGHNA and CDR2 YSLEER. CDR3 length: 16 amino acids. Time point meaning: after neoadjuvant nivolumab, at surgical resection. V gene TRBV4-3 combines with J gene TRBJ1-1; D may be TRBD1 (5 bases). The source of this sequence is a person between 40 and 85 years old with oral cavity squamous cell carcinoma. The source was PBMCs, collected after nivolumab (anti-PD-1) treatment. This CDR3 reads CASSQDWGTLNTEAFF. The CDR3 DNA follows: TGCGCCAGCAGCCAAGATTGGGGGACCCTAAACACTGAAGCTTTCTTT.